The 5 T cell receptor beta chains reported below all come from one sample, sequenced in a study of blood T cell repertoires in COVID-19. Assay used: immunoSEQ multiplex PCR; TCRdb lists only in-frame clones, some missing. The sample consists of some 210,000 clones, 65% to 90% of them appearing once. Sequenced sample: PBMCs or T cells enriched from blood (not recorded which). The source of these receptors is a woman between 45 and 60 years old with acute COVID-19.

This clone has at least ten counts. The chain couples TRBV12-3 or TRBV12-4 to TRBJ2-7; 7 nucleotides line up with TRBD2. Trimming cost V 7 bases and J 4 bases; bases outside gene matches: 7. CDR3 length: 13 residues. The CDR3 loop is CASTWGGRYEQYF. CDR3 nucleotides: TGTGCCAGCACCTGGGGGGGGAGGTACGAGCAGTACTTC.

V and J are TRBV19 and TRBJ1-2; D gene unclear. The CDR3 contains 11 residues. Per germline, CDR1 LNHDA and CDR2 SQIVND (reference sequence). Between the trimmed V and J ends, which lost 5 bases and 6 bases, there was a span of 7 bases. The CDR3 protein is CASSATHGYTF. CDR3 DNA: TGTGCCAGTAGTGCCACACATGGCTACACCTTC.

Worth noting for this clone: At one of its ends the junction is not consistent with the germline gene, which may arise from a read error. The chain carries TRBV2 and TRBJ2-7; D is unclear. Germline loops: CDR1 SNHLY, CDR2 FYNNEI. The length of the CDR3 is 12 residues. The CDR3, as DNA: TGTGCCAGCAGTGAAGTTCGCAGCAAACTAATTTTC. Encoded protein: CASSEVRSKLIF.

The rearrangement uses TRBV15 and TRBJ1-4, with 11 bases identical to TRBD1. The CDR3 is 18 amino acids. V trimming: 4 bases; J trimming: 1 base; junction bases outside the gene matches: 8. Germline V gene sequence: CDR1 LNHNV, CDR2 YYDKDF (reference sequence). The CDR3: CATSTRTGGLLTNEKLFF. In nucleotides, the CDR3 is TGTGCCACCAGCACTAGGACAGGGGGCCTGTTAACTAATGAAAAACTGTTTTTT.

This clone occurred once. The chain links TRBV5-5 to TRBJ2-3; 8 bases are shared with TRBD2. V lost 4 bases to trimming and J lost 2 bases; unmatched junction nucleotides: 9. CDR3 size: 16 residues. CDR1 and CDR2 from the germline V gene are SGHKS and YYEKEE (reference sequence). The CDR3 nucleotides are TGTGCCAGCAGCCGCGGCCAACTAGCGGACACAGATACGCAGTATTTT. Its protein is CASSRGQLADTDTQYF. The whole variable domain, remainder taken from reference TRBV5-5 and TRBJ2-3, is DAGVTQSPTHLIKTRGQQVTLRCSPISGHKSVSWYQQVLGQGPQFIFQYYEKEERGRGNFPDRFSARQFPNYSSELNVNALLLGDSALYLCASSRGQLADTDTQYFGPGTRLTVL.